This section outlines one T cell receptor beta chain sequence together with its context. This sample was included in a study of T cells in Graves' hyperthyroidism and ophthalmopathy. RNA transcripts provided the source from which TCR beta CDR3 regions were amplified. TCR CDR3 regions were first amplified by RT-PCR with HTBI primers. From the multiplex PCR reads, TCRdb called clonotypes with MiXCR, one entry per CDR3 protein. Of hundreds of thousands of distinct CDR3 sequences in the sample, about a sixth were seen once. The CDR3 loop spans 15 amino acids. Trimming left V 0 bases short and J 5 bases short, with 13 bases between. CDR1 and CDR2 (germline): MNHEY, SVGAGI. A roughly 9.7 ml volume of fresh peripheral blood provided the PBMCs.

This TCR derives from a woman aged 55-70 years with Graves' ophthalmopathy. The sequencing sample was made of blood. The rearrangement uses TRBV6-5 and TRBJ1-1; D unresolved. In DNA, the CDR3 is TGTGCCAGCAGTTACTCTGGCCACCTAGATACTGAAGCTTTCTTT. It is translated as CASSYSGHLDTEAFF.